This TCR beta chain was captured in a study of CD8 T cells in Susac syndrome. Study-level information: About 6 sequenced Susac syndrome patients had clinically active disease, while eight were in remission.

The study's findings and limits: Repertoires of Susac syndrome CD4+ T cells lacked clonal expansion.

This CDR3 contains 15 residues. V lost 3 bases and J 7 bases, leaving 18 bases between the germline ends. CDR1 is SGHVS, CDR2 FQNEAQ, per germline. TCR beta sequences were obtained from blood CD8+ and CD4+ T cells. Reverse transcription used about 0.45 to 1 ug RNA and random hexamers. The authors amplified TCR beta CDR3 across 54 Vbeta and 13 Jbeta using immunoSEQ multiplex PCR. TCRdb reprocessed the immunoSEQ multiplex PCR reads via MiXCR and lists one record per CDR3 protein. Of 200,000 or so distinct CDR3 sequences listed, nearly 97% are singletons. Points on this clonotype: Antigen unknown.

The clonotype originates from a human donor with Susac syndrome. Sequences were obtained from CD4+ T cells from PBMCs. This sequence joins TRBV7-8 and TRBJ1-2; D perhaps matches TRBD1 (5 bases). The chain's CDR3 is CASSFLLTRGFGYTF. The DNA for the CDR3 is TGTGCCAGCAGCTTCCTTCTGACAAGGGGTTTTGGCTACACCTTC.